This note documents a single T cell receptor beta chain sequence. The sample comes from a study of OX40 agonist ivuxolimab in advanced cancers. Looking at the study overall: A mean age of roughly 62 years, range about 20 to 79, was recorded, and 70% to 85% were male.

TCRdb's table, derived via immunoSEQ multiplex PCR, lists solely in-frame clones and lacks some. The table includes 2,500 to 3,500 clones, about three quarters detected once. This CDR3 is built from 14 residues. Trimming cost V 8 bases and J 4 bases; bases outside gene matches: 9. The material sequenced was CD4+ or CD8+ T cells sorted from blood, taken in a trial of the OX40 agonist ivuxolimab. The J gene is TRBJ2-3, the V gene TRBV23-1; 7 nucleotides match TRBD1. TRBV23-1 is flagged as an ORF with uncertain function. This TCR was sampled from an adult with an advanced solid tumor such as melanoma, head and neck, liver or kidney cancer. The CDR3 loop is CASPGRQGSDTQYF. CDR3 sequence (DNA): TGCGCCAGCCCGGGACGACAGGGATCAGATACGCAGTATTTT.